This T cell receptor (beta chain) was identified in a study of blood T cell repertoires in COVID-19 (TCRdb year 2020). Background on the whole study: Samples from collaborators originated in the United States, Italy and Spain and spanned both the acute and convalescent phases of COVID-19. Sample metadata almost always included a de-identified subject ID, COVID-19 status, age in years and sex. Deeply sampled blood TCRbeta repertoires from subjects exposed to, actively infected with, or recovered from COVID-19 were included in the dataset. The repertoires were made available in a free public database intended to serve as a resource for research on the immune response to SARS-CoV-2. The samples were drawn from the first 160 participants of the ongoing ImmuneRACE study and from 950 to 1,500 subjects provided by 6 global collaborators. Where available, HLA class I and class II types were taken from metadata supplied by the sample provider and were not determined by assay-based typing. The prospective study material was composed of cDNA or gDNA derived from T cells, B-cell-depleted T cells, or PBMCs.

The immunoSEQ Assay, a bias-controlled multiplex PCR, was used to amplify TCRbeta CDR3 regions from genomic DNA. For the original study's pipeline: Within the assay, amplification of reference gene primers was used to estimate how many nucleated cells each sample contained. Sequence reads were collapsed and filtered to measure the absolute abundance of every unique TCRbeta CDR3 rearrangement. Productive Simpson clonality was computed per sample as the square root of Simpson's diversity index over productive rearrangements. The clones in this table, taken by TCRdb from immuneACCESS, are in-frame only. Not every clone is retained; where verified, under half of the shortfall comes from an unresolved V gene, and the cause of the rest is unknown. The V and J calls and the clone size are those of that table, but D and trimming were determined from the DNA. This sample lists around 57,000 clones; around 89% were detected once. The ten largest clones capture under 9.5% of the sample.

Whole blood was collected in K2EDTA tubes by collaborating institutions according to the institutions' own protocols. Collaborator samples were shipped for TCRbeta analysis as frozen whole blood, isolated PBMCs, or DNA extracted from either sample type. This clone was recorded once. The specificity of this receptor is unknown. It has no much larger one-base neighbor in the sample; base qualities were not kept. V is shortened by 0 bases, J by 4 bases, and the region joining them spans 6 bases. Including the terminal cysteine and phenylalanine, the CDR3 comprises 12 residues. Only the CDR3 part of the read is kept: 36 bases, read in frame from the first base. From the germline V gene, CDR1 is SQVTM and CDR2 is ANQGSEA. What the research found in general, with its limitations: Clinical and demographic metadata were provided uncurated, with the amount varying by source and participant.

This chain is built from TRBV29-1 and TRBJ1-2; no D gene can be assigned with confidence. The sequence came from a human donor with active COVID-19. The donor label of this sample is uncertain. Sequencing input: peripheral blood. The nucleotide sequence is TGCAGCGTTGAAGATCTAACCTATGGCTACACCTTC. It translates as CSVEDLTYGYTF.